Below, 20 T cell receptor beta chains from the same sample are listed, as sequenced in a study of cytomegalovirus exposure and HLA in healthy donors. It was with 60 Vbeta and 13 Jbeta primers that the PCR ran. The data were produced by immunoSEQ multiplex PCR, yet TCRdb's version contains in-frame clones alone and is incomplete. The repertoire holds about 140,000 clones, with over 75% as singletons. Sequencing used PBMCs. The receptors originated from a female donor in good health and CMV-seronegative.

V gene TRBV7-8 combines with J gene TRBJ1-5; 7 bases line up with TRBD1. The CDR3 consists of 13 residues. J gave up 7 bases and V 2 bases, and 2 bases lay outside the gene matches. The germline gives CDR1 SGHVS, CDR2 FQNEAQ. The chain's CDR3 is CASSLQGGQPQHF. CDR3 DNA: TGTGCCAGCAGCTTACAGGGGGGACAGCCCCAGCATTTT.

This chain uses TRBV11-2 with TRBJ1-1; perhaps TRBD1 as D (6 bases). The V end lost 4 bases, the J end lost 2 bases, and 17 bases lay between the germline ends. The germline CDR1 and CDR2 sequences are SGHAT and FQNNGV. The CDR3 contains 16 residues. Here the CDR3 reads CASSSLQGRANTEAFF. In nucleotides, the CDR3 is TGTGCCAGCAGCTCGCTCCAGGGGCGTGCAAACACTGAAGCTTTCTTT.

The chain carries TRBV5-6 and TRBJ2-5; D gene uncertain. Germline values: CDR1 SGHDT, CDR2 YYEEEE. V was pared by 4 bases and J by 0 bases, with 10 bases between. The CDR3 is 14 residues long. CDR3 residues: CASSGASYQETQYF. CDR3 coding DNA: TGTGCCAGCAGCGGAGCCAGCTACCAAGAGACCCAGTACTTC.

The genes are TRBV6-5 and TRBJ2-5; D is possibly TRBD1 (6 bases). The CDR3 contains 15 residues. Trimming took off 2 bases at V and 5 bases at J, with 15 bases between the two ends. Germline-derived CDR1 and CDR2 are MNHEY and SVGAGI. CDR3 region: CASSYIPGVGETQYF. In DNA, the CDR3 is TGTGCCAGCAGTTACATTCCAGGGGTGGGGGAGACCCAGTACTTC.

V and J are TRBV6-6 and TRBJ1-5; TRBD1 might be the D (6 bases). The CDR3 has 14 residues. CDR1 is MNHNY and CDR2 is SVGAGI in the germline V gene (reference sequence). Trimming shortened V by 5 bases and J by 0 bases, and 8 bases separated the two germline ends. The CDR3 DNA sequence: TGTGCCAGCAGTCCAGGGGATAGCAATCAGCCCCAGCATTTT. Its translation: CASSPGDSNQPQHF.

The rearrangement uses TRBV27 and TRBJ2-5; possible D gene TRBD2, 5 bases. The CDR3 consists of 15 residues. Germline V lookup: CDR1 MNHEY, CDR2 SMNVEV (reference sequence). V was trimmed by 1 base and J by 4 bases, leaving 13 bases between them. CDR3 bases: TGTGCCAGCAGTTTATTCGGGAAGACGGGAGAGACCCAGTACTTC. It translates to CASSLFGKTGETQYF.

The rearrangement links TRBV4-1 to TRBJ1-2; 7 bases match TRBD1. The CDR3 spans 13 residues. The trim removed 2 bases at V and 6 bases at J, leaving 3 bases unmatched. From germline, CDR1 is MGHRA and CDR2 YSYEKL. CDR3 nucleotides: TGCGCCAGCAGCCAAAACAGGGGCAATGGCTACACCTTC. As protein: CASSQNRGNGYTF.

V and J are TRBV28 and TRBJ1-5; 8 bases line up with TRBD1. Germline CDR1 reads MDHEN; CDR2 reads SYDVKM. The ends lost 2 bases at V and 3 bases at J; junction bases unmatched: 3. The CDR3 runs to 15 residues. The CDR3 nucleotides read TGTGCCAGCAGTTTAATGGACAGGGACAATCAGCCCCAGCATTTT. Translating it yields CASSLMDRDNQPQHF. Based on the CDR3 plus reference TRBV28 and TRBJ1-5, the full variable domain is DVKVTQSSRYLVKRTGEKVFLECVQDMDHENMFWYRQDPGLGLRLIYFSYDVKMKEKGDIPEGYSVSREKKERFSLILESASTNQTSMYLCASSLMDRDNQPQHFGDGTRLSIL.

The chain combines TRBV5-1 with TRBJ2-2, with a weak D call TRBD2 (5 bases). V gave up 0 bases and J gave up 7 bases, with 19 bases separating them. Per germline, CDR1 SGHRS and CDR2 YFSETQ. CDR3 length equals 17 residues. CDR3 coding DNA: TGCGCCAGCAGCTTGGAACAGCCCCCCGAGAGGGACGGGGAGCTGTTTTTT. This translates into CASSLEQPPERDGELFF.

This clone has a single count. CDR3 in amino acids: CASNNLQGWNTEAFF. The CDR3 DNA is TGTGCCAGCAACAATTTACAGGGATGGAACACTGAAGCTTTCTTT. The chain joins TRBV6-5 to TRBJ1-1; D may be TRBD1 (6 bases). The CDR3 sequence is 15 residues long. The ends were cut back, 7 bases at V and 1 base at J, with 16 bases in the middle. Per the germline V gene, CDR1 is MNHEY and CDR2 is SVGAGI.

This clone has only a few counts. J is TRBJ1-1 and V is TRBV5-6, with a weak D call TRBD1 (6 bases). The V end was cut by 0 bases, the J end by 5 bases, with 8 bases between. CDR3 length: 13 amino acids. Germline V lookup: CDR1 SGHDT, CDR2 YYEEEE. For the CDR3, the DNA is TGTGCCAGCAGCTTGGGAGGGGGAACTGAAGCTTTCTTT. It yields the protein CASSLGGGTEAFF.

This clone has just a few counts. The V gene is TRBV25-1, the J gene TRBJ1-1, with D tentatively TRBD1 (5 bases). Germline CDR1 MGHDK, CDR2 SYGVNS. The length of the CDR3 is 13 residues. The ends were cut back, 6 bases at V and 8 bases at J, with 16 bases in the middle. The CDR3 DNA sequence: TGTGCCAGCAGCCCCGGAGGGGCGGCCGAAGCTTTCTTT. Its protein is CASSPGGAAEAFF.

The CDR3, as DNA: TGTGCCAGCGCGTCGTACCGGGACAACTACGAGCAGTACTTC. This sequence encodes CASASYRDNYEQYF. The genes are TRBV27 and TRBJ2-7; D possibly corresponds to TRBD1 (6 bases). This CDR3 region has 14 residues. Trimming took off 8 bases at V and 3 bases at J, with 17 bases between the two ends. Germline V gene lookup returns CDR1 MNHEY and CDR2 SMNVEV (reference sequence).

This rearrangement joins TRBV6-5 to TRBJ2-5, with 7 bases lining up with TRBD1. The CDR3 covers 14 residues. After removal of 5 bases from V and 1 base from J, the junction contained 4 bases not matched to a gene. Germline values: CDR1 MNHEY, CDR2 SVGAGI. This chain's CDR3 is CASSQGQIQETQYF. CDR3 nucleotides: TGTGCCAGCAGTCAGGGACAGATCCAAGAGACCCAGTACTTC.

The CDR3 spells CASSLGQGANNEQFF. In DNA, the CDR3 is TGTGCCAGCAGCTTGGGACAGGGGGCAAACAATGAGCAGTTCTTC. The J gene is TRBJ2-1, the V gene TRBV6-4, with 12 nucleotides matching TRBD1. Germline CDR1 is MRHNA and CDR2 is SNTAGT. Germline trimming cut 6 bases from V and 5 bases from J; bases unmatched to any gene: 5. CDR3 length equals 15 residues.

The chain employs TRBV28 and TRBJ1-4, with 9 bases that match TRBD1. The CDR3 consists of 15 residues. The V and J ends lost 5 bases and 4 bases, in that order; junction bases with no gene match: 5. Germline assignment: CDR1 MDHEN and CDR2 SYDVKM. The CDR3 region is CASSVQGAGNEKLFF. Here the CDR3 DNA reads TGTGCCAGCAGTGTACAGGGGGCTGGTAATGAAAAACTGTTTTTT.

On this clone: The junction differs from germline at one of its ends, possibly a read error. The same CDR3 arises from other DNA sequences in this sample as well. The CDR3 DNA follows: TGTGCCAGCAGCCTCACAGGGGTGAACACCGAAGCTTTCTTT. Protein: CASSLTGVNTEAFF. The chain carries TRBV13 and TRBJ1-1, with 7 bases fitting TRBD1. The CDR3 runs 14 residues. From germline, CDR1 is PRHDT and CDR2 FYEKMQ (reference sequence).

The CDR3 reads CASSLEGASGSAQYF. DNA of the CDR3: TGTGCCAGCAGCTTGGAAGGGGCTAGCGGGAGTGCCCAGTACTTC. The gene calls are TRBV5-4 and TRBJ2-5; the match to TRBD2 covers 10 bases. CDR3 length: 15 residues. V lost 0 bases, J lost 9 bases, and 8 bases stayed unmatched. The germline V gene has CDR1 SGHNT and CDR2 YYREEE (reference sequence).

The CDR3: CAISEPGQGIDNEQFF. CDR3 DNA: TGTGCCATCAGTGAGCCGGGACAGGGGATTGACAATGAGCAGTTCTTC. This chain links TRBV10-3 with TRBJ2-1, with 10 bases matching TRBD1. The CDR3 consists of 16 residues. V was clipped by 2 bases and J by 5 bases; unmatched bases: 6. Germline V lookup: CDR1 ENHRY, CDR2 SYGVKD.

The rearrangement links TRBV4-2 to TRBJ2-5; TRBD1 matches at 8 bases. This CDR3 region has 16 residues. Per the germline V gene, CDR1 is LGHNA and CDR2 is YNFKEQ. Losses at the gene ends were 0 bases for V and 5 bases for J; bases not matched to a gene: 8. The CDR3 DNA is TGTGCCAGCAGCCAAGATCCCGGCCAGGGGGCTGAGACCCAGTACTTC. Its translation: CASSQDPGQGAETQYF.